These 14 T cell receptor beta chains were sequenced from one sample in a study of T cells in Graves' hyperthyroidism and ophthalmopathy. Amplified regions were TCR beta CDR3 sequences from RNA transcripts. When the TCR CDR3 underwent first-round RT-PCR, the HTBI primer set was used. TCRdb re-called the multiplex PCR reads with MiXCR, one entry per CDR3 protein. The profile shows roughly 500,000 distinct CDR3 sequences, more than 11% of them singletons. The sequenced material came from blood. These receptors all stem from a woman between 25 and 40 years old with Graves' hyperthyroidism that later progressed to Graves' ophthalmopathy.

The chain joins TRBV7-6 to TRBJ2-2, with TRBD1 matching over 11 bases. Germline V gene lookup returns CDR1 SGHVS and CDR2 FNYEAQ. Trimming took 4 bases from V and 7 from J; bases not matched to a gene: 8. CDR3 size: 16 residues. The CDR3 sequence is CASSSRRTGGIGELFF. Here the CDR3 DNA reads TGTGCCAGCAGCTCAAGAAGGACAGGGGGCATCGGGGAGCTGTTTTTT.

This clonotype occurred a few times. The CDR3, as DNA: TGTGCCAGCAGCTCCTTCTTTGAGGGAATCAATCAGCCCCAGCATTTT. Its translation is CASSSFFEGINQPQHF. The chain recombines TRBV5-6 with TRBJ1-5; D gene unclear. CDR3 length: 16 amino acids. Trimming left V 3 bases short and J 3 bases short, with 16 bases between. Germline-derived CDR1 and CDR2 are SGHDT and YYEEEE.

In its sample, this clonotype was seen many times. CDR3: CASSSLTSGNEQYF. For the CDR3, the DNA is TGTGCCAGCAGCTCCCTAACTAGCGGGAACGAGCAGTACTTC. This sequence joins TRBV7-8 and TRBJ2-7, with TRBD2 matching 10 bases. Germline CDR1 and CDR2: SGHVS and FQNEAQ. The CDR3 sequence is 14 residues long. V was clipped by 4 bases and J by 5 bases; unmatched bases: 5.

This CDR3 is CASNRQGYRQPQHF. The CDR3 DNA follows: TGTGCCAGCAACCGACAGGGGTATCGGCAGCCCCAGCATTTT. The rearrangement links TRBV2 to TRBJ1-5; 8 bases are a match to TRBD1. This CDR3 spans 14 amino acids. J gave up 7 bases and V 7 bases, and 9 bases lay outside the gene matches. From germline, CDR1 is SNHLY and CDR2 FYNNEI.

This clonotype has at least ten counts. The CDR3: CSARVGGPGTEAFF. The DNA for the CDR3 is TGCAGTGCTCGTGTAGGGGGGCCGGGCACTGAAGCTTTCTTT. V gene TRBV20-1 combines with J gene TRBJ1-1; a weak D match, TRBD1 (6 bases). Looked up from germline, CDR1 is DFQATT and CDR2 is SNEGSKA (reference sequence). The length of the CDR3 is 14 residues. Trimming pared 5 bases from V and 4 bases from J, leaving 17 bases between.

This clonotype was detected many times. V usage is TRBV3-1 and J usage is TRBJ2-7, with D perhaps TRBD1 (5 bases). CDR1 is LGHDT, CDR2 YNNKEL, per germline (reference sequence). V dropped 1 base and J dropped 2 bases, with 15 bases sitting between them. This CDR3 has 16 residues. The CDR3 loop reads CASSQASAGQPYEQYF. The CDR3, as DNA: TGTGCCAGCAGCCAAGCGTCGGCAGGGCAACCCTACGAGCAGTACTTC.

The chain carries TRBV20-1 and TRBJ2-7; the match to TRBD1 covers 10 bases. The CDR3 has 13 residues. J was trimmed by 1 base and V by 6 bases; bases with no gene match: 3. Germline CDR1 reads DFQATT; CDR2 reads SNEGSKA (reference sequence). CDR3 loop: CSAQDRGSYEQYF. DNA of the CDR3: TGCAGTGCGCAGGACAGGGGGTCCTACGAGCAGTACTTC.

In its sample, this clonotype was seen many times. The rearrangement joins TRBV14 to TRBJ2-5, with no clear D. V lost 1 base to trimming and J lost 8 bases, with 8 bases between them. The CDR3 runs to 12 residues. CDR1 is SGHDN and CDR2 is FVKESK in the germline V gene. CDR3 sequence: CASSQGGPTQYF. DNA for the CDR3: TGTGCCAGCAGCCAAGGTGGGCCCACCCAGTACTTC.

The sample holds many counts of this clonotype. This chain connects TRBV27 to TRBJ2-3; D not certain. V was clipped by 4 bases and J by 2 bases, with 10 bases between them. Germline-derived CDR1 and CDR2 are MNHEY and SMNVEV (reference sequence). The CDR3 is made up of 14 amino acids. CDR3 sequence reads: CASSSRTSTDTQYF. CDR3 coding DNA: TGTGCCAGCAGTTCGAGAACTTCCACAGATACGCAGTATTTT.

Ten or more counts support this clonotype. This chain uses TRBV29-1 with TRBJ1-1; tentative D call: TRBD1 (5 bases). This CDR3 has 13 residues. Trimming removed 7 bases at V and 5 bases at J, with 17 bases between. Germline V gives CDR1 SQVTM, CDR2 ANQGSEA. The CDR3 spells CSAKLREETEAFF. CDR3 DNA: TGCAGCGCAAAACTCAGGGAAGAGACTGAAGCTTTCTTT.

This chain joins TRBV5-6 and TRBJ1-5; D not certain. The CDR3 spans 15 residues. Germline assignment: CDR1 SGHDT and CDR2 YYEEEE. The V end was cut by 0 bases, the J end by 3 bases, with 10 bases between. The CDR3 DNA follows: TGTGCCAGCAGCTTGGCGCCCGGGCTCAATCAGCCCCAGCATTTT. Its translation is CASSLAPGLNQPQHF.

This clonotype was picked up many times. The chain joins TRBV19 to TRBJ1-1; 8 bases fit TRBD1. V lost 6 bases, J lost 7 bases, and 10 bases stayed unmatched. Germline CDR1 LNHDA, CDR2 SQIVND (reference sequence). The CDR3 runs to 14 residues. As DNA, the CDR3 is TGTGCCAGTAGGAACCGCAGGGGGCAGGATGAAGCTTTCTTT. Translation gives CASRNRRGQDEAFF.

Many counts were recorded for this clonotype. This chain joins TRBV7-2 and TRBJ2-5; 8 nucleotides agree with TRBD2. Germline assignment: CDR1 SGHTA and CDR2 FQGNSA. The V gene end was trimmed by 2 bases and the J gene end by 5 bases; junction bases not matched to a gene: 10. This CDR3 comprises 16 residues. CDR3 protein: CASSLNEAGAGETQYF. CDR3 DNA sequence: TGTGCCAGCAGCTTAAACGAAGCGGGAGCGGGGGAGACCCAGTACTTC.

This clonotype was observed a handful of times. The chain recombines TRBV19 with TRBJ2-2; possible D gene TRBD1, 5 bases. V lost 5 bases, J lost 4 bases, and 14 bases lay in between. The CDR3 loop spans 15 amino acids. Looked up from germline, CDR1 is LNHDA and CDR2 is SQIVND (reference sequence). The CDR3 here is CASSVQGAVTGELFF. The CDR3 bases are TGTGCCAGTAGTGTCCAAGGGGCGGTCACCGGGGAGCTGTTTTTT.